The present TCR beta chain was sequenced within a study of blood T cell repertoires in COVID-19. Study-wide background: From T cells, B-cell-depleted T cells, or PBMCs came the material, which was cDNA or gDNA.

In germline, CDR1 is SEHNR, CDR2 FQNEAQ (reference sequence). With 1 base clipped from V and 3 bases from J, the junction kept 12 bases outside the gene matches. CDR3 length equals 18 residues. Study members were between roughly 18 and 100 years old and lived in approximately 25 US regions. Donors were grouped by their self-reported clinical history. Donors of Cohort 3 who recovered were those that had two negative PCRs, clearance, or symptom resolution. Data came from immunoSEQ multiplex PCR; TCRdb stores just in-frame clones and leaves some out. In the table there are around 200,000 clones, 85% of which are singletons.

The TCR originated in a man aged 35-49 years who had recovered from COVID-19. The chain employs TRBV7-9 and TRBJ2-1, with 7 bases identical to TRBD2. The sequenced sample consisted of PBMCs or T cells enriched from blood (not recorded which). CDR3 sequence (DNA): TGTGCCAGCAGCTTAGGGGTCTGGGCTAGCGGCAACTACAATGAGCAGTTCTTC. Its protein is CASSLGVWASGNYNEQFF.